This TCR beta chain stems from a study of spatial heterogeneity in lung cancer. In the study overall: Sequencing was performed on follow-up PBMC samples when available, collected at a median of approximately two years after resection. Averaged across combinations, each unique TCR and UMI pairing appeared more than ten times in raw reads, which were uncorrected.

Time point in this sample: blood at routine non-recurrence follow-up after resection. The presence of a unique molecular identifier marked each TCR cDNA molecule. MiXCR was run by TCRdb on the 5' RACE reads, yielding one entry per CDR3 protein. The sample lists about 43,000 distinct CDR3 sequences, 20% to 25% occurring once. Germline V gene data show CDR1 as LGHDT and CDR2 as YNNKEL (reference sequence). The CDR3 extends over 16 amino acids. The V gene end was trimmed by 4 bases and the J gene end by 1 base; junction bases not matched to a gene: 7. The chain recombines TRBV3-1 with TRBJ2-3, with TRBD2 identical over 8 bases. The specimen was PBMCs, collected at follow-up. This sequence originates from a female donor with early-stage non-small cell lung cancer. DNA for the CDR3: TGTGCCAGCAGCCCCTGGACTAGCCAGGGCACAGATACGCAGTATTTT. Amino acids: CASSPWTSQGTDTQYF.